The 25 T cell receptor beta chains listed next were all sequenced from one sample in a study of blood T cell repertoires in COVID-19. TCRdb keeps only in-frame clones here, not all; method: immunoSEQ multiplex PCR. This table has fewer than 180,000 clones, around 85% appearing once. The sample consisted of peripheral blood. These receptors were collected from a man in his 70s with acute or convalescent COVID-19.

V is TRBV7-9 and J is TRBJ1-2; 7 positions agree with TRBD1. The CDR3 totals 13 residues. The germline V gene encodes CDR1 SEHNR and CDR2 FQNEAQ (reference sequence). Trimming cost V 5 bases and J 0 bases; bases outside gene matches: 0. In nucleotides, the CDR3 is TGTGCCAGCAGCGGGACAGCTAACTATGGCTACACCTTC. Its translation: CASSGTANYGYTF.

This clone has only a few counts. CDR3 sequence reads: CASRGLAGVNSPLHF. CDR3 DNA sequence: TGTGCCAGCAGGGGGCTGGCAGGGGTTAATTCACCCCTCCACTTT. The chain recombines TRBV2 with TRBJ1-6; D might be TRBD1 (6 bases). The CDR3 has 15 residues. CDR1 and CDR2 (germline): SNHLY, FYNNEI. Trimming took 6 bases from V and 6 from J, leaving 15 bases between them.

The CDR3 bases are TGTGCCAGCTCATCGGGGTTGGCCTACGAGCAGTACTTC. It translates to CASSSGLAYEQYF. This chain connects TRBV18 to TRBJ2-7; possible D gene TRBD2, 5 bases. Germline V gene data show CDR1 as KGHSH and CDR2 as LQKENI. Between the trimmed V and J ends, which lost 5 bases and 2 bases, there was a span of 10 bases. The CDR3 covers 13 residues.

This clone was recorded once. V is TRBV2 and J is TRBJ2-3; TRBD1 matches 12 bases. The CDR3 has 16 amino acids. Germline V gives CDR1 SNHLY, CDR2 FYNNEI. V lost 8 bases to trimming and J lost 5 bases; unmatched junction nucleotides: 11. This chain's CDR3 is CASANPGQGALDTQYF. CDR3 in DNA: TGTGCCAGCGCAAACCCGGGACAGGGGGCCTTAGATACGCAGTATTTT.

CDR3 loop: CASSDPLSEQYF. CDR3 in DNA: TGTGCCAGCAGTGACCCCCTTTCCGAGCAGTACTTC. The V gene is TRBV25-1, the J gene TRBJ2-7; no clear D gene. V was shortened by 3 bases and J by 6 bases, with 9 bases between the two germline ends. The germline gives CDR1 MGHDK, CDR2 SYGVNS. CDR3 length: 12 amino acids.

The gene calls are TRBV18 and TRBJ2-5; 8 bases align to TRBD1. Trimming at V came to 0 bases and at J to 1 base, leaving 13 bases not matched to a gene. The CDR3 runs 19 residues. Germline CDR1 is KGHSH and CDR2 is LQKENI. The CDR3 DNA is TGTGCCAGCTCACCACCGTGGACAGGGCATGGAGGGGCCCAAGAGACCCAGTACTTC. Translation: CASSPPWTGHGGAQETQYF.

This clone was seen once. The genes are TRBV28 and TRBJ2-2; 8 bases fit TRBD1. J lost 7 bases, V lost 3 bases, and 4 bases had no gene match. The CDR3 contains 14 residues. Germline CDR1 reads MDHEN; CDR2 reads SYDVKM. This chain's CDR3 is CASSFLGQVGELFF. The CDR3 DNA sequence: TGTGCCAGCAGTTTTCTGGGACAGGTCGGGGAGCTGTTTTTT.

The chain carries TRBV2 and TRBJ2-7; 10 nucleotides line up with TRBD2. V trimming: 1 base; J trimming: 2 bases; junction bases outside the gene matches: 5. The CDR3 consists of 16 residues. The germline gives CDR1 SNHLY, CDR2 FYNNEI. The CDR3 bases are TGTGCCAGCAGTGAAGTTGTACTAGCGGGACCCTACGAGCAGTACTTC. Translated: CASSEVVLAGPYEQYF.

V usage is TRBV28 and J usage is TRBJ2-7; a possible D gene is TRBD2 (5 bases). From germline, CDR1 is MDHEN and CDR2 SYDVKM. The CDR3 is 12 amino acids. Deletions cut 6 bases from V and 2 bases from J, with 8 bases between. CDR3 in amino acids: CASSRDAYEQYF. CDR3 in DNA: TGTGCCAGCAGCCGGGATGCCTACGAGCAGTACTTC. Variable domain in full (rest from reference TRBV28 and TRBJ2-7): DVKVTQSSRYLVKRTGEKVFLECVQDMDHENMFWYRQDPGLGLRLIYFSYDVKMKEKGDIPEGYSVSREKKERFSLILESASTNQTSMYLCASSRDAYEQYFGPGTRLTVT.

The chain combines TRBV28 with TRBJ1-1; D may be TRBD1 (6 bases). The CDR3 contains 14 residues. Germline values: CDR1 MDHEN, CDR2 SYDVKM. The V end was cut by 6 bases, the J end by 7 bases, with 18 bases between. The DNA of the CDR3 is TGTGCCAGCAGGGACAGTCCGGTGAAACTTGAAGCTTTCTTT. Protein: CASRDSPVKLEAFF.

The chain joins TRBV27 to TRBJ1-1; D is possibly TRBD1 (5 bases). Germline V gene lookup returns CDR1 MNHEY and CDR2 SMNVEV (reference sequence). The CDR3 consists of 13 residues. The V end lost 5 bases, the J end lost 3 bases, and 10 bases lay between the germline ends. CDR3 sequence reads: CASSITGYTEAFF. CDR3 bases: TGTGCCAGCAGTATCACAGGATACACTGAAGCTTTCTTT.

The chain is built from TRBV6-4 and TRBJ1-1; D uncertain. Germline loops: CDR1 MRHNA, CDR2 SNTAGT. The CDR3 contains 13 residues. Between the trimmed V and J ends, which lost 5 bases and 0 bases, there was a span of 7 bases. CDR3 sequence: CASSLKLNTEAFF. CDR3 sequence (DNA): TGTGCCAGCAGTCTTAAGCTGAACACTGAAGCTTTCTTT.

The rearrangement links TRBV15 to TRBJ2-2; TRBD1 matches 7 bases. CDR1 is LNHNV, CDR2 YYDKDF, per germline (reference sequence). The V and J ends lost 3 bases and 2 bases, in that order; junction bases with no gene match: 6. The CDR3 is 16 residues long. The DNA for the CDR3 is TGTGCCACCAGCAGGAACAGGGGTACCAACACCGGGGAGCTGTTTTTT. Residues: CATSRNRGTNTGELFF.

This chain joins TRBV19 and TRBJ1-1; 10 positions agree with TRBD1. From germline, CDR1 is LNHDA and CDR2 SQIVND (reference sequence). With V trimmed by 2 bases and J by 5 bases, 2 bases remained unmatched. CDR3 length equals 14 residues. Here the CDR3 DNA reads TGTGCCAGTAGTATAAGGGGACAGGGGACTGAAGCTTTCTTT. Its translation is CASSIRGQGTEAFF.

The rearrangement uses TRBV28 and TRBJ1-4; 10 positions match TRBD1. Looked up from germline, CDR1 is MDHEN and CDR2 is SYDVKM. This CDR3 has 13 residues. The J segment lost 5 bases and the V segment lost 10 bases, leaving 4 bases of the junction unmatched. In DNA, the CDR3 is TGTGCCACTGGGGGACAGGGGAATGAAAAACTGTTTTTT. Its protein product is CATGGQGNEKLFF.

The CDR3 loop reads CSVVSGRDYNEQFF. For the CDR3, the DNA is TGCAGCGTTGTTAGCGGGAGGGATTACAATGAGCAGTTCTTC. The chain employs TRBV29-1 and TRBJ2-1; TRBD2 matches at 11 bases. CDR3 size: 14 residues. V was pared by 4 bases and J by 4 bases, with 3 bases of the junction left unmatched. The germline V gene has CDR1 SQVTM and CDR2 ANQGSEA.

The chain is built from TRBV7-6 and TRBJ2-1, with 11 bases matching TRBD2. After removal of 3 bases from V and 8 bases from J, the junction contained 6 bases not matched to a gene. The CDR3 spans 15 residues. Germline assignment: CDR1 SGHVS and CDR2 FNYEAQ. The CDR3 sequence: CASSFSGRAEDEQFF. Written as DNA, the CDR3 is TGTGCCAGCAGCTTTAGCGGGAGGGCCGAGGATGAGCAGTTCTTC.

The chain carries TRBV28 and TRBJ1-3, with D perhaps matching TRBD1 (6 bases). V was pared by 6 bases and J by 6 bases, with 15 bases between. The CDR3 loop spans 14 amino acids. Looked up from germline, CDR1 is MDHEN and CDR2 is SYDVKM. In DNA form, the CDR3 reads TGTGCCAGCAGCCCTAACAGGGTGCCAAACACCATATATTTT. It is translated as CASSPNRVPNTIYF.

The CDR3: CASSLTSGYTF. As DNA, the CDR3 is TGTGCCAGCAGTTTAACTAGTGGCTACACCTTC. V is TRBV2 and J is TRBJ1-2; D remains unclear. CDR1 SNHLY and CDR2 FYNNEI come from the germline V gene. The CDR3 loop spans 11 amino acids. The V and J ends lost 5 bases and 7 bases respectively, with 8 bases between them.

CDR3 nucleotide sequence: TGTGCCAGCAGCAACCAATGGGGCGACACTGAAGCTTTCTTT. Its protein is CASSNQWGDTEAFF. The chain joins TRBV11-2 to TRBJ1-1; tentatively, D is TRBD1 (5 bases). The CDR3 totals 14 residues. Germline V gene lookup returns CDR1 SGHAT and CDR2 FQNNGV. The V end was cut by 5 bases, the J end by 3 bases, with 13 bases between. The variable domain in full, completed from reference TRBV11-2 and TRBJ1-1, reads EAGVAQSPRYKIIEKRQSVAFWCNPISGHATLYWYQQILGQGPKLLIQFQNNGVVDDSQLPKDRFSAERLKGVDSTLKIQPAKLEDSAVYLCASSNQWGDTEAFFGQGTRLTVV.

V and J are TRBV5-1 and TRBJ2-1, with 9 bases matching TRBD2. The V segment lost 0 bases and the J segment 8 bases; nucleotides outside the gene matches: 6. The germline gives CDR1 SGHRS, CDR2 YFSETQ. The CDR3 has 15 residues. CDR3 loop: CASSLGRTSVYEQFF. The CDR3 region has the DNA TGCGCCAGCAGCTTGGGGAGGACTAGCGTTTATGAGCAGTTCTTC.

The J gene is TRBJ2-7, the V gene TRBV4-3; the D is unclear. CDR1 LGHNA and CDR2 YSLEER come from the germline V gene. This CDR3 is built from 14 residues. V lost 0 bases and J 0 bases, leaving 6 bases between the germline ends. The CDR3 sequence is CASSQDTVSYEQYF. The DNA of the CDR3 is TGCGCCAGCAGCCAAGACACGGTCTCCTACGAGCAGTACTTC.

The chain is built from TRBV12-3 or TRBV12-4 and TRBJ2-2; TRBD1 might be the D (6 bases). Trimming took off 6 bases at V and 6 bases at J, with 11 bases between the two ends. The CDR3 extends over 13 amino acids. CDR3 DNA sequence: TGTGCCAGCAGCGCAGGGGCCCCCGGGGAGCTGTTTTTT. Protein product: CASSAGAPGELFF.

The rearrangement uses TRBV13 and TRBJ2-3, with 11 bases that match TRBD2. V trimming: 5 bases; J trimming: 1 base; junction bases outside the gene matches: 11. Germline V gene sequence: CDR1 PRHDT, CDR2 FYEKMQ (reference sequence). There are 18 residues in the CDR3. DNA of the CDR3: TGTGCCAGCAGCCACCGACTAGCGGGAATGAGGGGCACAGATACGCAGTATTTT. Its protein product is CASSHRLAGMRGTDTQYF.

There are a few counts of this clone. The chain uses TRBV29-1 and TRBJ1-2; 8 nucleotides agree with TRBD1. The CDR3 is 13 residues long. In germline, CDR1 is SQVTM, CDR2 ANQGSEA. The V and J ends lost 6 bases and 6 bases, in that order; junction bases with no gene match: 9. The CDR3 reads CSVRGTGENGYTF. CDR3 coding DNA: TGCAGCGTCCGTGGGACAGGAGAAAATGGCTACACCTTC.